This T cell receptor beta chain was profiled in a study of cytomegalovirus exposure and HLA in healthy donors (TCRdb year 2017). General notes on the study: In an earlier analysis of roughly 500 of the donors, 276 Gb of sequence data and some 100 million unique TCR beta sequences from roughly 190 million T cells were reported. About 280 gigabases of sequencing data and tens of millions of unique TCR sequences were included in an early release covering around 650 HLA-typed donors. Of the roughly 430 genotyped donors, roughly 85% fell in the genetic ancestry cluster associated with self-reported Caucasian donors. The aim of the study was to test whether cataloging public T cell receptors could identify signatures of past pathogen exposure. The study profiled the T cell repertoires of about 720 subjects by immunosequencing and related them to cytomegalovirus serostatus. Besides the first cohort of around 700 subjects, a separate validation cohort made up of roughly 120 different subjects was used. To predict cytomegalovirus infection status, the study brought together high-throughput TCR immunosequencing, statistical association of individual TCRs with disease status, and machine learning. In a later analysis, previously published TCR beta repertoires from some 640 donors were re-analyzed and high-resolution HLA genotyping was added so that TCR occurrence patterns could be studied. Rather than drawing on any new phenotypic data, the later analysis identified candidate immune exposures from TCR beta sequences and the way those sequences occurred across donors. An earlier analysis of several hundred of the donors applied high-throughput TCR beta sequencing to assess whether each TCR beta V gene segment acted as functional or pseudogenic. Donor age, sex, ethnicity and CMV serostatus were compiled together with the repertoire data. A later genetic analysis used genome-wide SNP genotypes for about three fifths of the 666 donors, treating that subset as a discovery cohort. All discovery cohort repertoires had been generated using a single sequencing platform. HLA typing covered class I and class II loci at four-digit resolution. The number of donors typed differed by locus, with about 629-630 for A, B, C, DRB1 and DQB1, 522 for DQA1, approximately 570 for DPA1, and around 430 for DPB1. Four or five DR-DQ haplotypes were handled as single units for association and clustering because linkage in the cohort was strong. Among a few hundred genotyped donors of the cohort, an average of around 240,000 unique TCR beta nucleotide sequences were sequenced per donor, roughly 20% of them non-productive. General conclusions and limits of the study: A later analysis found that most CMV-associated TCR beta chains appeared HLA-restricted, with HLA associations seemingly driven largely by CMV exposure. In a later analysis, several top co-occurrence clusters were reported to appear linked to parvovirus B19, influenza, CMV and Epstein-Barr virus. A later genetic analysis associated a missense DCLRE1C variant with V-gene and J-gene trimming of TCR beta chains, and an independent cohort replicated the association. The classifier was reported to diagnose cytomegalovirus status with high specificity and sensitivity in both the original cohort and the validation cohort. Presence/absence analyses assumed roughly uniform sequencing depth across donors, an assumption that may not hold. The study listed around 160 TCR beta chains as associated with cytomegalovirus. Three of the identified cytomegalovirus-associated TCR beta chains were confirmed in vitro to be specific for cytomegalovirus antigens. Strong co-occurrence of HLA alleles, especially DR and DQ, made assigning TCR associations to individual alleles difficult. Over 15 rarely observed V segments, including chromosome 9 orphons, were excluded from the earlier analysis of approximately 500 of the donors because counts were too low. A further reported finding was that TCR beta sequences accurately predicted the HLA-A and HLA-B alleles for most subjects in the first cohort. In a later analysis, HLA-associated TCR beta chains showed more clonal expansion and lower generation probabilities than non-associated chains that were equally common. A later analysis associated roughly 17,000 TCR beta sequences with specific HLA alleles at a false discovery rate of 0.05. Because HLA typing was missing for some donors at each locus, association tests included only the typed subset. A group of highly shared sequence variants was considered likely to be a technical artifact of the sequencing pipeline. An earlier analysis of around 600 of the donors showed that most TCR beta V segments appeared in productive rearrangements either about 87% or about 30% of the time, which broadly matched IMGT annotations. A later genetic analysis reported fewer N-insertions in productive TCRs among donors in an Asian-associated ancestry cluster than the roughly 620-donor mean. Correlated functional status among segregating V segments might reflect linkage disequilibrium, but an unknown experimental factor could not be ruled out. Most TCR sequences were seen in very few donors, while some public TCRs were found in many individuals. Immune exposure information for the cohort was limited to CMV serostatus. This cohort had only TCR beta chains sequenced, and the lack of alpha or paired-chain data limited which features could be detected. In a later analysis, TCR association rates were found to vary across HLA loci, with the most associated TCRs seen for DRB1 alleles and the fewest for HLA-C alleles. The 87-base-pair reads could not distinguish some IMGT-functional V segments, including TRBV6-2 and TRBV6-3, so those segments were excluded. It was suggested by the authors that the approach could potentially be generalized to other disease states and immunological phenotypes.

Library creation used the immunoSEQ multiplex PCR assay. For the multiplex PCR, a mixture combining 60 forward primers for TCR Vbeta segments and 13 reverse primers for TCR Jbeta segments was used. The CDR3 region of rearranged TCR beta genes was amplified from genomic DNA by a multiplex PCR assay. The amplified TCR beta libraries were sequenced on the Illumina HiSeq System as 87-base-pair reads. The original pipeline was this. Across the 700 or so repertoires, a later analysis counted tens of millions of unique TCR beta chains, 9.5 million to 13 million of which were shared by at least two donors. A nearest-neighbor algorithm error-corrected the raw reads and collapsed the reads into unique sequences, merging closely related sequences to remove PCR and sequencing errors. CDR3 sequences were aligned to IMGT reference sequences to assign V, D and J gene segments. For a sequence to be retained, a match of at least six nucleotides was required to both a V gene segment and a J gene segment. A rearrangement was called productive if the CDR3 had no stop codons and remained in frame with V and J, and every other rearrangement was called non-productive. CDR3 was defined according to IMGT convention as the region running from the second conserved V-encoded cysteine to the conserved J-encoded phenylalanine. The earlier analysis of 587 of the donors excluded sequences that lacked an unambiguous match to a single V gene segment. An earlier analysis of some 610 of the donors called V segments functional above 56.7% productive rearrangements and segregating when the between-donor standard deviation exceeded 5%. A statistical classification framework was built for diagnosing cytomegalovirus status from the catalog of TCR beta chain sequences. In a later analysis, TCR nucleotide sequences were compared against IMGT/GENE-DB human TR gene sequences so that V and J genes could be assigned. A later analysis assigned CDR3 sequences and most-parsimonious VDJ recombination scenarios with the TCRdist pipeline. In a later analysis, every TCR beta chain was defined by the combination of its CDR3 amino acid sequence and its V-gene family, and reads without a unique V-gene family were dropped. To address suspected cross-contamination and a sequencing artifact, a later analysis removed around 590 highly shared, low-generation-probability nucleotide sequences. For each public chain, a later analysis derived a clonal expansion index from normalized ranks of inferred template counts within each repertoire. A later analysis computed generation probabilities with a VDJ recombination model fitted to out-of-frame rearrangements, and checked the results against IGoR. In a later analysis, hypergeometric tests were used to score TCR-TCR, TCR-HLA and TCR-CMV co-occurrence, with a repertoire-size bias correction applied to TCR pairs. A later analysis estimated false discovery rates by permuting HLA or CMV assignments 20 times. In a later analysis, co-occurring TCRs were grouped using DBSCAN, and TCRdist sequence similarity was added for clustering within HLA-allele-positive subsets. Repertoires with fewer than 30,000 or more than 120,000 public chains, plus five repertoires with anomalous nucleotide sharing, were excluded from co-occurrence clustering. Here the immuneACCESS table is served through TCRdb, limited to in-frame sequences with V and J called. Missing clones are a known gap in these copies; in checked studies unresolved V genes cover under half, and the rest lacks a known reason. V, J and clone size derive from that table, while D and trimming were established from the DNA sequence. Present in this sample are roughly 110,000 clones, about 61% of which were seen just once. The ten largest clones capture about 8.3% of the sample.

The cohort comprised around 700 healthy bone marrow donors. Cohort members were all nominally healthy when sampled, although unrecorded immune exposures were likely present. The donor was CMV seropositive and belonged to the group of a few hundred seropositive cohort members. Each donor provided a peripheral blood sample, and peripheral blood mononuclear cells were used for TCR beta sequencing. The Qiagen DNeasy Blood Extraction Kit was used to extract genomic DNA from the blood cell samples. A word on this clone: Which antigen it targets is not known. No quality values exist for individual bases; no much larger clone is one base distant.

Trimming takes 7 bases off V and 4 bases off J; junction bases not matched to a gene: 12. The germline V gene specifies SQVTM as CDR1 and ANQGSEA as CDR2. Taken from cysteine to phenylalanine, the CDR3 has 15 residues. Only the CDR3 portion is preserved as DNA: 45 bases, with reading frame beginning at the first base. Sequencing was performed on PBMCs. The chain was built from TRBV29-1 and TRBJ2-7; 11 nucleotides in the junction match TRBD1. This clonotype originated in a man aged 18 to 29 in good health and CMV-seropositive. DNA sequence: TGCAGCGCCGGGGGACAGGGGGTAGGCGGGTACGAGCAGTACTTC. The resulting protein is CSAGGQGVGGYEQYF.